These 20 T cell receptor beta chains came from one sample sequenced in a study of blood T cell repertoires in COVID-19. Data came from immunoSEQ multiplex PCR; TCRdb stores just in-frame clones and leaves some out. This table holds roughly 350,000 clones, around 89% found once. Material: peripheral blood. The receptors here all came from a woman aged 50 to 65 with active or convalescent COVID-19.

This chain joins TRBV6-2 or TRBV6-3 and TRBJ2-2; D perhaps matches TRBD1 (5 bases). Germline V gives CDR1 MNHEY, CDR2 SVGEGT. The CDR3 is 14 amino acids. Trimming shortened V by 5 bases and J by 0 bases, and 7 bases separated the two germline ends. DNA for the CDR3: TGTGCCAGCAGTCCGACAGCGAACACCGGGGAGCTGTTTTTT. It codes for CASSPTANTGELFF.

V gene TRBV18 combines with J gene TRBJ2-1; 11 positions match TRBD2. CDR1 KGHSH and CDR2 LQKENI come from the germline V gene. The CDR3 has 13 amino acids. V gave up 3 bases and J gave up 9 bases; unmatched junction bases: 1. The CDR3 loop reads CASSPLAGGEQFF. DNA for the CDR3: TGTGCCAGCTCACCCCTAGCGGGAGGTGAGCAGTTCTTC.

The V and J genes are TRBV11-1 and TRBJ2-1, with unresolved D. Deletions cut 5 bases from V and 0 bases from J, with 11 bases between. The germline CDR1 and CDR2 sequences are SGHAT and FQDESV (reference sequence). The CDR3 has 15 residues. CDR3 region: CASSHVPDSYNEQFF. As DNA, the CDR3 is TGTGCCAGCAGCCACGTCCCAGACTCCTACAATGAGCAGTTCTTC.

J is TRBJ2-7 and V is TRBV7-9; tentative D call: TRBD1 (5 bases). The CDR3 is 15 residues long. Germline CDR1 reads SEHNR; CDR2 reads FQNEAQ (reference sequence). Trimming removed 5 bases at V and 3 bases at J, with 17 bases between. CDR3 in DNA: TGTGCCAGCAGCCCCACCAACCGACAGTTCTACGAGCAGTACTTC. It encodes CASSPTNRQFYEQYF. The whole variable domain, filled in from reference TRBV7-9 and TRBJ2-7, reads DTGVSQNPRHKITKRGQNVTFRCDPISEHNRLYWYRQTLGQGPEFLTYFQNEAQLEKSRLLSDRFSAERPKGSFSTLEIQRTEQGDSAMYLCASSPTNRQFYEQYFGPGTRLTVT.

This rearrangement joins TRBV19 to TRBJ2-1, with D perhaps TRBD2 (5 bases). The V end was cut by 3 bases, the J end by 8 bases, with 8 bases between. Germline loops: CDR1 LNHDA, CDR2 SQIVND (reference sequence). CDR3 size: 12 residues. CDR3 loop: CASSIRRDEQFF. CDR3 sequence (DNA): TGTGCCAGTAGTATTCGGCGGGATGAGCAGTTCTTC.

The chain is built from TRBV9 and TRBJ2-5; 13 positions match TRBD2. J was trimmed by 6 bases and V by 0 bases; bases with no gene match: 5. Looked up from germline, CDR1 is SGDLS and CDR2 is YYNGEE. The length of the CDR3 is 16 residues. The CDR3 DNA follows: TGTGCCAGCAGCGTAGGGACTAGCGGGAGTTCGAAGACCCAGTACTTC. Amino acid sequence: CASSVGTSGSSKTQYF.

This chain links TRBV18 with TRBJ1-1, with TRBD1 matching 11 bases. J lost 7 bases, V lost 3 bases, and 7 bases had no gene match. Germline CDR1 and CDR2: KGHSH and LQKENI. The CDR3 is made up of 15 amino acids. The CDR3 spells CASSPEDRGLGEAFF. CDR3 DNA: TGTGCCAGCTCACCCGAGGACAGGGGGCTCGGTGAAGCTTTCTTT.

The rearrangement joins TRBV19 to TRBJ1-2, with D uncertain. The CDR3 spans 15 residues. The germline CDR1 and CDR2 sequences are LNHDA and SQIVND (reference sequence). The V end lost 3 bases, the J end lost 0 bases, and 11 bases lay between the germline ends. The chain's CDR3 is CASSMRLGTNYGYTF. CDR3 nucleotide sequence: TGTGCCAGTAGTATGAGGCTTGGAACTAACTATGGCTACACCTTC.

This clone was seen only once. The rearrangement uses TRBV27 and TRBJ1-5, with D maybe TRBD1 (6 bases). CDR1 MNHEY and CDR2 SMNVEV come from the germline V gene (reference sequence). The germline V and J ends were trimmed by 7 bases and 4 bases, with 17 bases remaining between them. The CDR3 spans 15 residues. The CDR3 DNA follows: TGTGCCAGCAAAGGGGGAATAATAGGAAATCAGCCCCAGCATTTT. This encodes CASKGGIIGNQPQHF.

The genes are TRBV7-2 and TRBJ1-6, with D possibly TRBD1 on 6 matching bases. Deletions cut 2 bases from V and 6 bases from J, with 11 bases between. The CDR3 has 15 amino acids. CDR1 and CDR2 from the germline V gene are SGHTA and FQGNSA. This CDR3 reads CASSLSRTVNSPLHF. CDR3 nucleotides: TGTGCCAGCAGCTTATCCAGGACAGTTAATTCACCCCTCCACTTT.

The J gene is TRBJ2-5, the V gene TRBV7-9; a possible D gene is TRBD1 (6 bases). CDR1 SEHNR and CDR2 FQNEAQ come from the germline V gene (reference sequence). CDR3 size: 14 residues. V was cut by 2 bases and J by 2 bases, with 9 bases left in between. CDR3 sequence reads: CASSLRQAQETQYF. Written as DNA, the CDR3 is TGTGCCAGCAGCTTAAGACAGGCTCAAGAGACCCAGTACTTC.

The rearrangement joins TRBV30 to TRBJ1-2, with D maybe TRBD1 (5 bases). Germline CDR1 reads GTSNPN; CDR2 reads SVGIG (reference sequence). The CDR3 length is 17 residues. V gave up 5 bases and J gave up 1 base, with 23 bases separating them. This CDR3 reads CAWSHGGFIGSNYGYTF. In DNA form, the CDR3 reads TGTGCCTGGTCGCACGGGGGGTTTATTGGGAGTAACTATGGCTACACCTTC. Full variable domain (outside the CDR3, taken from reference TRBV30 and TRBJ1-2): SQTIHQWPATLVQPVGSPLSLECTVEGTSNPNLYWYRQAAGRGLQLLFYSVGIGQISSEVPQNLSASRPQDRQFILSSKKLLLSDSGFYLCAWSHGGFIGSNYGYTFGSGTRLTVV.

This clone was seen a single time. This chain joins TRBV9 and TRBJ2-3; 7 bases are a match to TRBD2. The CDR3 length is 15 residues. Unmatched junction bases numbered 4, after V lost 3 bases and J lost 0 bases. CDR1 SGDLS and CDR2 YYNGEE come from the germline V gene. Here the CDR3 DNA reads TGTGCCAGCAGCGGTAGCGGGCAGAGCACAGATACGCAGTATTTT. This encodes CASSGSGQSTDTQYF.

The chain is built from TRBV3-1 (or the pseudogene TRBV3-2) and TRBJ2-6; maybe TRBD1 (5 bases). The germline CDR1 and CDR2 sequences are LGHDT and YNNKEL (reference sequence). Trimming pared 2 bases from V and 3 bases from J, leaving 11 bases between. This CDR3 spans 16 amino acids. CDR3 region: CASSQRRVIGANVLTF. The CDR3 DNA reads as TGTGCCAGCAGCCAACGCAGGGTGATTGGGGCCAACGTCCTGACTTTC.

The J gene is TRBJ1-2, the V gene TRBV29-1, with no clear D. CDR3 length: 12 residues. V was clipped by 8 bases and J by 3 bases, with 13 bases between them. In germline, CDR1 is SQVTM, CDR2 ANQGSEA. The CDR3 is CSTEQLYYGYTF. In nucleotides, the CDR3 is TGCAGCACAGAACAGCTTTACTATGGCTACACCTTC. The full variable domain, completed using reference TRBV29-1 and TRBJ1-2, is SAVISQKPSRDICQRGTSLTIQCQVDSQVTMMFWYRQQPGQSLTLIATANQGSEATYESGFVIDKFPISRPNLTFSTLTVSNMSPEDSSIYLCSTEQLYYGYTFGSGTRLTVV.

The V call is TRBV5-1, the J call TRBJ1-2, with 8 nucleotides matching TRBD1. The CDR3 is 20 residues long. V lost 1 base and J lost 0; bases outside the gene matches: 17. Per the germline V gene, CDR1 is SGHRS and CDR2 is YFSETQ. In DNA, the CDR3 is TGCGCCAGCAGCTTGAGGCAGGGGGCTCAACCCCTCCCAGCTAACTATGGCTACACCTTC. It is translated as CASSLRQGAQPLPANYGYTF.

This chain uses TRBV5-1 with TRBJ2-5; unclear D gene. The V and J ends lost 1 base and 3 bases respectively, with 10 bases between them. The germline V gene encodes CDR1 SGHRS and CDR2 YFSETQ. This CDR3 spans 14 amino acids. Written as DNA, the CDR3 is TGCGCCAGCAGCTTGTCGTACGGAGAAGAGACCCAGTACTTC. Protein product: CASSLSYGEETQYF.

The J gene is TRBJ1-1, the V gene TRBV5-6; 7 bases map to TRBD1. In germline, CDR1 is SGHDT, CDR2 YYEEEE. The CDR3 is 15 residues long. V lost 2 bases, J lost 5 bases, and 9 bases stayed unmatched. CDR3 amino acids: CASSFQGGILTEAFF. CDR3 in DNA: TGTGCCAGCAGCTTTCAGGGGGGAATCTTAACTGAAGCTTTCTTT.

This chain joins TRBV10-3 and TRBJ2-7; 7 nucleotides agree with TRBD2. Per the germline V gene, CDR1 is ENHRY and CDR2 is SYGVKD. The junction had 4 bases not matched to a gene; V was cut back by 4 bases and J by 4 bases. The CDR3 is 13 amino acids. The CDR3 DNA sequence: TGTGCCATCAGTGGGCGGGAGCGGTACGAGCAGTACTTC. This codes for CAISGRERYEQYF.

This clone was seen a few times. The chain has TRBV5-4 and TRBJ1-2; 8 bases fit TRBD1. This CDR3 is built from 12 residues. The junction had 4 bases not matched to a gene; V was cut back by 8 bases and J by 4 bases. CDR1 and CDR2 from the germline V gene are SGHNT and YYREEE (reference sequence). The CDR3 region has the DNA TGTGCCAGTAGAGGACAGGGCTATGGCTACACCTTC. Translating it yields CASRGQGYGYTF.